Following are 15 T cell receptor beta chains from one sample sequenced in a study of immune characterization of retroperitoneal liposarcoma. TCRdb redid the calling of the PCR reads with MiXCR, one entry per CDR3 protein. The table lists under 13,000 distinct CDR3 sequences, around a quarter of them singletons. Sequenced input: tumor tissue. The source is a male donor with retroperitoneal liposarcoma.

The V and J genes are TRBV7-6 and TRBJ1-1; 9 bases match TRBD1. The CDR3 sequence is 13 residues long. The ends lost 5 bases at V and 4 bases at J; junction bases unmatched: 2. Germline V gene lookup returns CDR1 SGHVS and CDR2 FNYEAQ. CDR3 sequence: CASSQTGGTEAFF. The CDR3 coding sequence is TGTGCCAGCAGCCAGACAGGGGGCACTGAAGCTTTCTTT.

This clonotype is medium-sized (0.01 to 0.1%) by share. The chain has TRBV6-1 and TRBJ2-1, with 10 bases fitting TRBD2. The J call may be incorrect, as the DNA end agrees better with TRBJ2-7. The CDR3 is 15 amino acids. From germline, CDR1 is MNHNS and CDR2 SASEGT. The DNA of the CDR3 is TGTGCCAGCACAAGCTCGCTAGCGGGAGACAATGAGCAGTACTTC. Translated: CASTSSLAGDNEQYF.

The J gene is TRBJ2-1, the V gene TRBV6-6; 11 nucleotides match TRBD1. The CDR3 spans 14 residues. Per germline, CDR1 MNHNY and CDR2 SVGAGI (reference sequence). Trimming took 2 bases from V and 10 from J; bases not matched to a gene: 4. As DNA, the CDR3 is TGTGCCAGCAGTTACGGACAGGGGGCCTACGAGCAGTTCTTC. Protein product: CASSYGQGAYEQFF.

The gene calls are TRBV6-6 and TRBJ1-2; D not resolved. V shed 4 bases and J shed 5 bases, with 11 bases lying between them. CDR3 length equals 13 residues. Per the germline V gene, CDR1 is MNHNY and CDR2 is SVGAGI (reference sequence). CDR3: CASSLQRTYGYTF. Written as DNA, the CDR3 is TGTGCCAGCAGTTTACAACGGACTTATGGCTACACCTTC.

The J gene is TRBJ2-1, the V gene TRBV12-5; D call uncertain. The CDR3 has 13 amino acids. Per the germline V gene, CDR1 is LGHNT and CDR2 is FRNRAP. CDR3: CASCFGAYNEQFF. The CDR3 DNA reads as TGTGCCAGTTGTTTTGGGGCCTACAATGAGCAGTTCTTC.

This chain uses TRBV27 with TRBJ2-4; D ambiguous. The J call may be mistaken, given a closer DNA end match to TRBJ2-7. The CDR3 loop spans 13 amino acids. Germline CDR1 and CDR2: MNHEY and SMNVEV (reference sequence). This CDR3 reads CASSLGPSYEQYF. CDR3 in DNA: TGTGCCAGCAGTTTAGGACCCTCTTACGAGCAGTACTTC.

This chain links TRBV7-2 with TRBJ2-1; D may be TRBD1 or TRBD2 (5 bases each). Germline CDR1 SGHTA, CDR2 FQGNSA. The CDR3 extends over 14 amino acids. Trimming stripped 5 bases from V and 5 bases from J, with 13 bases between. The CDR3 reads CASSIFGTHNEQFF. The CDR3 coding sequence is TGTGCCAGCAGCATCTTCGGGACCCACAATGAGCAGTTCTTC.

This clonotype is large in the sample. J is TRBJ2-3 and V is TRBV7-2, with TRBD2 identical over 7 bases. The CDR3 is made up of 14 amino acids. V was clipped by 3 bases and J by 2 bases; unmatched bases: 2. Germline loops: CDR1 SGHTA, CDR2 FQGNSA. The CDR3 here is CASSFGGSTDTQYF. In DNA, the CDR3 is TGTGCCAGCAGCTTCGGGGGGTCCACAGATACGCAGTATTTT.

At least ten counts were recorded for this clonotype. The J gene is TRBJ2-1, the V gene TRBV7-6; perhaps TRBD1 as D (6 bases). V shed 1 base and J shed 10 bases, with 17 bases lying between them. CDR3 size: 15 residues. Germline CDR1 and CDR2: SGHVS and FNYEAQ. CDR3 region: CASSLGRGFSYEQFF. The CDR3 nucleotides are TGTGCCAGCAGCTTAGGCAGGGGATTCTCCTACGAGCAGTTCTTC.

The table lists this clonotype with many counts. J is TRBJ2-1 and V is TRBV7-2; TRBD1 aligns across 12 bases. Germline assignment: CDR1 SGHTA and CDR2 FQGNSA. The junction had 4 bases not matched to a gene; V was cut back by 5 bases and J by 5 bases. The CDR3 loop spans 15 amino acids. The CDR3 protein is CASSLRDRGHNEQFF. DNA of the CDR3: TGTGCCAGCAGCCTCCGGGACAGGGGGCACAATGAGCAGTTCTTC.

This clonotype was detected only a few times. V and J are TRBV6-1 and TRBJ2-7; 11 bases match TRBD1. This CDR3 has 15 amino acids. Germline V gene sequence: CDR1 MNHNS, CDR2 SASEGT. The J segment lost 4 bases and the V segment lost 4 bases, leaving 6 bases of the junction unmatched. The CDR3 DNA sequence: TGTGCCAGCAGTGTAGTAGGACAGGGGGCTTACGAGCAGTACTTC. Protein product: CASSVVGQGAYEQYF.

The chain uses TRBV6-8 and TRBJ2-1, with a weak D call TRBD1 (6 bases). The CDR3 contains 16 residues. Germline assignment: CDR1 MNHGY and CDR2 SAAAGT. Trimming took 8 bases from V and 0 from J, leaving 17 bases between them. Written as DNA, the CDR3 is TGTGCCAGCGTGGAGAGGTGGACAGACTCCTACAATGAGCAGTTCTTC. Protein sequence: CASVERWTDSYNEQFF.

Relative to its sample, this clonotype is medium-sized. The CDR3 reads CASSFGGDTDTQYF. The CDR3 nucleotides read TGTGCCAGCAGCTTCGGGGGTGACACAGATACGCAGTATTTT. The V gene is TRBV11-3, the J gene TRBJ2-3; D is perhaps TRBD2 (6 bases). The CDR3 consists of 14 residues. Germline CDR1 and CDR2: SGHNT and YENEEA. Trimming took 3 bases from V and 2 from J, leaving 9 bases between them.

This clonotype was seen a few times. The rearrangement joins TRBV6-1 to TRBJ1-1; perhaps TRBD1 as D (5 bases). Trimming pared 4 bases from V and 11 bases from J, leaving 17 bases between. The CDR3 has 13 residues. CDR1 and CDR2 from the germline V gene are MNHNS and SASEGT. The CDR3 region is CASSVDGGARAFF. The CDR3 bases are TGTGCCAGCAGTGTAGATGGTGGGGCGAGGGCTTTCTTT.

The J gene is TRBJ2-1, the V gene TRBV7-2, with D perhaps assigned TRBD1 or TRBD2 (5 bases each). Germline lookup yields CDR1 SGHTA and CDR2 FQGNSA. The CDR3 totals 13 residues. V dropped 1 base and J dropped 13 bases, with 14 bases sitting between them. This chain's CDR3 is CASSLEGYGTQFF. As DNA, the CDR3 is TGTGCCAGCAGCTTAGAGGGCTACGGGACCCAGTTCTTC.